This T cell receptor beta chain was observed in a study of cytomegalovirus exposure and HLA in healthy donors. General study points: The tendency of first-cohort TCR clusters to co-occur in the 90 to 150 validation repertoires was the finding of a later analysis.

The donors were part of the roughly 130-subject validation cohort, which stood apart from the roughly 670-subject first cohort. Concerning this clone: Its target is not known. A junction end diverges from the germline sequence, so it may reflect a read error.

Here immunoSEQ multiplex PCR was the method, and the copy in TCRdb shows in-frame clones only, minus some. The sample records around 300,000 clones, 70% to 90% being singletons. The CDR3 consists of 16 residues. The clonotype was recovered from a woman under 30 in good health and CMV-seronegative. This chain uses TRBV23-1 with TRBJ1-1; D might be TRBD1 (6 bases). TRBV23-1 is an open reading frame, and its role is uncertain. Sequenced material: PBMCs. This CDR3 reads CASSQSWRCIPGQRFF. In DNA, the CDR3 is TGCGCCAGCAGTCAATCGTGGCGCTGCATTCCGGGACAAAGGTTTTTT.